This T cell receptor beta chain was identified during a study of T cells in Graves' hyperthyroidism and ophthalmopathy. RNA transcripts yielded amplified TCR beta CDR3 regions. RT-PCR in the first round (using the HTBI primer set) targeted the TCR CDR3. TCRdb fed the multiplex PCR reads into MiXCR, producing one record per CDR3 protein. Altogether 490,000 or so distinct CDR3 sequences are present, around 20% being singletons, with the ten largest covering about half. V lost 6 bases, J lost 5 bases, and 16 bases lay in between. Germline V lookup: CDR1 SNHLY, CDR2 FYNNEI. The CDR3 covers 14 residues. This clonotype was observed a handful of times.

The V call is TRBV2, the J call TRBJ1-1; tentatively, D is TRBD1 (5 bases). The clonotype originates from a man aged 35-49 years with Graves' ophthalmopathy. Sequencing was carried out using blood. The CDR3 DNA reads TGTGCCAGCAGAGACCTTGACAGTAGGACTGAAGCTTTCTTT. This translates into CASRDLDSRTEAFF.